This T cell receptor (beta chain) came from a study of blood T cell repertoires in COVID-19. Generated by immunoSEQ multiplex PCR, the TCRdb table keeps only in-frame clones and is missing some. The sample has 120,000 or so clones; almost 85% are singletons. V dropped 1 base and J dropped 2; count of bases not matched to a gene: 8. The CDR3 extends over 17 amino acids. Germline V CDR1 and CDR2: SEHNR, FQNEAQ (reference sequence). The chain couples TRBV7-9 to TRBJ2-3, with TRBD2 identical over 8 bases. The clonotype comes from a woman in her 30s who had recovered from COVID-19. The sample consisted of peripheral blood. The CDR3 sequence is CASSLDGGARSTDTQYF. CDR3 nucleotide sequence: TGTGCCAGCAGCTTAGACGGGGGGGCGAGATCCACAGATACGCAGTATTTT.